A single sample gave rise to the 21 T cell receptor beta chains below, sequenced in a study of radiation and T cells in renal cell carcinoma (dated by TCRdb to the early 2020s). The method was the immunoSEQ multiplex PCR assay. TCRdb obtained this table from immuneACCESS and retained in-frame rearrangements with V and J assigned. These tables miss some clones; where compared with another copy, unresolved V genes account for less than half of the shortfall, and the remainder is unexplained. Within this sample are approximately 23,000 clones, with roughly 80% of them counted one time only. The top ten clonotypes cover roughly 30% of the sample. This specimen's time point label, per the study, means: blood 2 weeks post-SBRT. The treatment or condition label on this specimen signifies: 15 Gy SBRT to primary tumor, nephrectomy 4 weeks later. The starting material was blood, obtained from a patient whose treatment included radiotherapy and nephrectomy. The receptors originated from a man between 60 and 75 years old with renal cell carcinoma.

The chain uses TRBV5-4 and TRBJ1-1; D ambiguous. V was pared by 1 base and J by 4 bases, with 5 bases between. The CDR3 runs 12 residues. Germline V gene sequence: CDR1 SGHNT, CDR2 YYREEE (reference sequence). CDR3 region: CASSLIGTEAFF. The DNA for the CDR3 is TGTGCCAGCAGCTTGATCGGCACTGAAGCTTTCTTT. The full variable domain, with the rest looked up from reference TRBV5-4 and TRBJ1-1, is ETGVTQSPTHLIKTRGQQVTLRCSSQSGHNTVSWYQQALGQGPQFIFQYYREEENGRGNFPPRFSGLQFPNYSSELNVNALELDDSALYLCASSLIGTEAFFGQGTRLTVV.

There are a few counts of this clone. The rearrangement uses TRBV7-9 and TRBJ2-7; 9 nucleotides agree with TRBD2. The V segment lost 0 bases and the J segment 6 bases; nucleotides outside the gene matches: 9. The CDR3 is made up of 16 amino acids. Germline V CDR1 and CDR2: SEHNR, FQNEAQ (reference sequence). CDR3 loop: CASSLALSGSYVEQYF. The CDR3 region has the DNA TGTGCCAGCAGCTTAGCGCTTAGCGGGAGCTACGTCGAGCAGTACTTC. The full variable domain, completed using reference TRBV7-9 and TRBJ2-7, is DTGVSQNPRHKITKRGQNVTFRCDPISEHNRLYWYRQTLGQGPEFLTYFQNEAQLEKSRLLSDRFSAERPKGSFSTLEIQRTEQGDSAMYLCASSLALSGSYVEQYFGPGTRLTVT.

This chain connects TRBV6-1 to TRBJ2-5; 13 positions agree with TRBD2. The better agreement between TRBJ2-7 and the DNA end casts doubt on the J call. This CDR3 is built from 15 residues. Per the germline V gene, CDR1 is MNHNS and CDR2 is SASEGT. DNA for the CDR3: TGTGCCAGCAGTCCTGGACTAGCGGGAGTGGGCGAGCAGTACTTC. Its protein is CASSPGLAGVGEQYF.

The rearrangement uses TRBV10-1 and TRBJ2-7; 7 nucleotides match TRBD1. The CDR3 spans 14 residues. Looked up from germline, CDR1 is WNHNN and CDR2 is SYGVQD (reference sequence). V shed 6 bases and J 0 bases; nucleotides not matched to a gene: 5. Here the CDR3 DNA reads TGCGCCAGCAGCCCGGGACAGAGCTCCTACGAGCAGTACTTC. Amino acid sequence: CASSPGQSSYEQYF.

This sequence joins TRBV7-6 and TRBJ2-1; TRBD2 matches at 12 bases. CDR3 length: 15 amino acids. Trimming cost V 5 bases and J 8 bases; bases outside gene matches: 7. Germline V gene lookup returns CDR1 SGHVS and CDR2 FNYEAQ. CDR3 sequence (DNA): TGTGCCAGCAGCAAGACTAGCGGGGGAGAGGATGAGCAGTTCTTC. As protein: CASSKTSGGEDEQFF. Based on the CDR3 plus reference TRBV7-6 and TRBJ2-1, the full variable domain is GAGVSQSPRYKVTKRGQDVALRCDPISGHVSLYWYRQALGQGPEFLTYFNYEAQQDKSGLPNDRFSAERPEGSISTLTIQRTEQRDSAMYRCASSKTSGGEDEQFFGPGTRLTVL.

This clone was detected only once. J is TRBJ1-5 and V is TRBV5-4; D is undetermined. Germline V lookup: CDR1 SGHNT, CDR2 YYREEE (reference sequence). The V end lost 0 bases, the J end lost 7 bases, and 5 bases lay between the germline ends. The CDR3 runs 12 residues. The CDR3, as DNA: TGTGCCAGCAGCTTGGATTCCCAGCCCCAGCATTTT. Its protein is CASSLDSQPQHF.

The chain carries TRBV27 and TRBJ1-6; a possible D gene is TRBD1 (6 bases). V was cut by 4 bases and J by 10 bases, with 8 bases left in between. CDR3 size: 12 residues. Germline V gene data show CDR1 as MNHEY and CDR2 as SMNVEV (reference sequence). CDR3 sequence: CASSYRDSPLHF. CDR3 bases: TGTGCCAGCAGTTACAGGGACTCACCCCTCCACTTT.

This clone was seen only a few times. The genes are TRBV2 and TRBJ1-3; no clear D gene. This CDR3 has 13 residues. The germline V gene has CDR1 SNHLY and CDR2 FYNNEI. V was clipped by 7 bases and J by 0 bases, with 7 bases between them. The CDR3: CASKESSGNTIYF. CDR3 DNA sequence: TGTGCCAGCAAGGAGAGCTCTGGAAACACCATATATTTT.

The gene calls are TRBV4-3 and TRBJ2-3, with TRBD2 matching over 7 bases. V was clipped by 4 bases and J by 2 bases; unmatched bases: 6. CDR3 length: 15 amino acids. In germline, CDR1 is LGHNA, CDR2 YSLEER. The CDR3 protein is CASSPSGTFTDTQYF. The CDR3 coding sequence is TGCGCCAGCAGCCCAAGCGGGACGTTCACAGATACGCAGTATTTT.

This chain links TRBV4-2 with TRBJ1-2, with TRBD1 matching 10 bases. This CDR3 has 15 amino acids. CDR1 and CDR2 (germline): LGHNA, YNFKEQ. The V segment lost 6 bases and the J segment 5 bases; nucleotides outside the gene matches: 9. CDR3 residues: CASRPSPGQGYGYTF. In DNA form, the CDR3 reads TGTGCCAGCAGACCTAGCCCGGGACAGGGGTATGGCTACACCTTC.

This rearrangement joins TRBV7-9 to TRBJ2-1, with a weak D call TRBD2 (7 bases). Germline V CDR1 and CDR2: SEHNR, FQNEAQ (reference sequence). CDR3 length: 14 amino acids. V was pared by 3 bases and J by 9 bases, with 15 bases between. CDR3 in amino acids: CASSFGGPRSEQFF. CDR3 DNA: TGTGCCAGCAGCTTCGGGGGGCCAAGAAGTGAGCAGTTCTTC. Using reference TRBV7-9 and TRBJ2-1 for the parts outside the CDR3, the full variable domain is DTGVSQNPRHKITKRGQNVTFRCDPISEHNRLYWYRQTLGQGPEFLTYFQNEAQLEKSRLLSDRFSAERPKGSFSTLEIQRTEQGDSAMYLCASSFGGPRSEQFFGPGTRLTVL.

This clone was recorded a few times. The CDR3 region has the DNA TGCAGCGTGCGAACAGGGTTCACTGAAGCTTTCTTT. Translating it yields CSVRTGFTEAFF. The genes are TRBV29-1 and TRBJ1-1, with a possible D match to TRBD1 (6 bases). The CDR3 spans 12 residues. Trimming removed 6 bases at V and 4 bases at J, with 12 bases between. Germline CDR1 and CDR2: SQVTM and ANQGSEA.

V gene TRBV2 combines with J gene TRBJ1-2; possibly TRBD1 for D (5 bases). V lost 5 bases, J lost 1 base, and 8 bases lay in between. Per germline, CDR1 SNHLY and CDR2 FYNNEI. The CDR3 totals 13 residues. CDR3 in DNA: TGTGCCAGCAGTTCAGGGATTAACTATGGCTACACCTTC. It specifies CASSSGINYGYTF.

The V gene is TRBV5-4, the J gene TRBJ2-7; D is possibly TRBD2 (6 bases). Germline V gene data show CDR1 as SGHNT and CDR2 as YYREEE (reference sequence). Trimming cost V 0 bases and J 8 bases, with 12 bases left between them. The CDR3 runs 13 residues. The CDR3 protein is CASSLGGGNQQYF. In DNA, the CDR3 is TGTGCCAGCAGCTTGGGTGGGGGGAATCAGCAGTACTTC.

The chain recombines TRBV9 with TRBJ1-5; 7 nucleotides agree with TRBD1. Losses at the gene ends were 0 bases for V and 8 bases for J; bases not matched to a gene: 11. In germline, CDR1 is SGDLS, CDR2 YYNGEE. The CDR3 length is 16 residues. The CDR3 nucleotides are TGTGCCAGCAGCGTAGGACAGGGCGGCCAAATGGAGCCCCAGCATTTT. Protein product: CASSVGQGGQMEPQHF.

The CDR3 here is CASSLVASGSTDTQYF. In DNA, the CDR3 is TGCGCCAGCAGCTTGGTGGCTAGCGGGAGCACAGATACGCAGTATTTT. This chain joins TRBV5-1 and TRBJ2-3; TRBD2 agrees at 8 bases. Trimming cost V 0 bases and J 0 bases; bases outside gene matches: 3. From germline, CDR1 is SGHRS and CDR2 YFSETQ. The CDR3 length is 16 residues.

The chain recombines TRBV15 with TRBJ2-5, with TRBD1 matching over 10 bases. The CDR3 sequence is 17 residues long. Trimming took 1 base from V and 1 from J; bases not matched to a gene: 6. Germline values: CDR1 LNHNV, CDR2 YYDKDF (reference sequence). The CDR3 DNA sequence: TGTGCCACCAGCAGAGGACAGGGGGCAACGAGCCAAGAGACCCAGTACTTC. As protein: CATSRGQGATSQETQYF.

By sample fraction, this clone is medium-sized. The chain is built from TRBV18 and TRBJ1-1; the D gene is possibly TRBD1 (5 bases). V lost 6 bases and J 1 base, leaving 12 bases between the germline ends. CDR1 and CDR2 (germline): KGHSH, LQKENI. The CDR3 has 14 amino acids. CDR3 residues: CASSYGHPNTEAFF. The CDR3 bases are TGTGCCAGCTCCTACGGACACCCGAACACTGAAGCTTTCTTT.

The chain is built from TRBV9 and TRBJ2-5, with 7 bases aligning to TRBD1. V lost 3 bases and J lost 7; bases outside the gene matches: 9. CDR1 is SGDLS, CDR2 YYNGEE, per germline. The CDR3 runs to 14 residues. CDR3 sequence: CASSEQQGTGTQYF. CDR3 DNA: TGTGCCAGCAGCGAGCAACAGGGGACGGGGACCCAGTACTTC.

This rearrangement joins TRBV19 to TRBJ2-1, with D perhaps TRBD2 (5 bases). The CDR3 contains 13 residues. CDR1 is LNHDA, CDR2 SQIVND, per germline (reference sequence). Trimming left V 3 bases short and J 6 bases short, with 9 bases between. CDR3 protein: CASSITGINEQFF. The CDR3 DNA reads TGTGCCAGTAGTATTACCGGGATCAATGAGCAGTTCTTC.

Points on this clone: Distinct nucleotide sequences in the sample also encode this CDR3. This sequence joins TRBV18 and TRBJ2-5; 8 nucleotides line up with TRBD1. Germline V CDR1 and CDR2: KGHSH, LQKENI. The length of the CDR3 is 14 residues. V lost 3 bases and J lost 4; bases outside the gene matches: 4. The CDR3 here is CASSPQGAGETQYF. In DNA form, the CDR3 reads TGTGCCAGCTCACCCCAGGGGGCCGGAGAGACCCAGTACTTC.